This TCR beta chain derives from a study of shared clonotypes between healthy human individuals. In the case of this clone: The antigen is unknown.

Whole-study findings and limits: Incompleteness in sorted-subset sequencing, despite large depth, was shown by rarefaction. Tissues were not sampled, only blood, and their repertoires likely differ.

CDR1 is SGHRS, CDR2 YFSETQ, per germline. Unmatched junction bases numbered 10, after V lost 6 bases and J lost 4 bases. CDR3 length: 15 residues. Some clones are missing from TCRdb's copy, which holds only in-frame ones; the method was immunoSEQ multiplex PCR. This table holds some 2 million clones, 90% to 95% found once. The sequence was collected from a man aged 18 to 29 in good health. The V call is TRBV5-1, the J call TRBJ2-5; the match to TRBD1 covers 9 bases. The specimen sequenced was naive CD4+ T cells sorted from blood. Subset denoted: CD45RA+ positively selected. The chain's CDR3 is CASTGTGTYGETQYF. Here the CDR3 DNA reads TGCGCCAGCACGGGGACAGGGACGTATGGAGAGACCCAGTACTTC.